Here is one T cell receptor (beta chain) with its context. The data are from a study of blood T cell repertoires in COVID-19. Study in general: Samples came from the United States, Italy and Spain, spanning acute and convalescent COVID-19.

Produced via immunoSEQ multiplex PCR; TCRdb's table is partial and in-frame only. The sample lists about 180,000 clones; approximately 86% were seen once. Germline CDR1 is SGHDN and CDR2 is FVKESK. Deletions cut 4 bases from V and 6 bases from J, with 15 bases between. The length of the CDR3 is 14 residues. The sequence came from a man aged 50 to 60 with active or convalescent COVID-19. The V gene is TRBV14, the J gene TRBJ1-2; D not resolved. The sample taken for sequencing was peripheral blood. The CDR3 is CASSPQYGTDGYTF. In DNA, the CDR3 is TGTGCCAGCAGCCCACAGTACGGTACGGATGGCTACACCTTC.